This T cell receptor (beta chain) was captured by sequencing in a study of neurological immune-mediated disorders. General observations from the study: There were no CDR3 amino acid sequences shared by expanded clones across subjects, a result suggesting private repertoires in all groups.

Unsorted libraries were prepared from 2 million PBMCs held at -80 C. The cDNA was synthesized by means of template-switch 5'RACE, which was carried out with 10-nucleotide random UMIs. MiXCR, run by TCRdb on the 5' RACE reads, gives a single entry per CDR3 protein. This table holds 70,000 to 90,000 distinct CDR3 sequences, less than 5.5% found once. V was cut by 0 bases and J by 0 bases, with 7 bases left in between. The CDR3 sequence is 15 residues long. Germline CDR1 is SGHRS and CDR2 is YFSETQ. In its sample, this clonotype was seen many times. The antigen is not known. The sample was PBMCs. The source of this sequence is a woman aged 30 to 39 with multiple sclerosis. The chain carries TRBV5-1 and TRBJ1-5, with D perhaps matching TRBD1 (6 bases). CDR3 region: CASSLEGGSNQPQHF. As DNA, the CDR3 is TGCGCCAGCAGCTTGGAAGGGGGTAGCAATCAGCCCCAGCATTTT.